The clone carrying this TCR beta chain came up a few times. Its target is not known. The TCR beta cDNA libraries carried unique molecular identifiers. From about 0.98 to 11 million T cells, 400,000 to 550,000 cDNA molecules were obtained. Each CDR3 protein gets one entry after TCRdb re-called the PCR reads with MiXCR. In the table there are about 760,000 distinct CDR3 sequences, approximately 30% of which are singletons. J gave up 0 bases and V 5 bases, and 15 bases lay outside the gene matches. The CDR3 consists of 19 residues. Germline CDR1 and CDR2: SGHVT and SQSDAQ. This specimen belongs to a study of post-analysis software for immune sequencing data. Broader study findings: Relative to controls, patients had 4 or 5 TRBV segments at higher frequency, with TRBV5-6, TRBV5-1 and TRBV20-1 among these. Controls showed significantly higher normalized Chao1 diversity than did multiple sclerosis patients. Co-batched samples clustered tightly together by F measure.

This TCR came from a girl aged 10 to 17 with multiple sclerosis. Material for sequencing was blood. The chain employs TRBV7-4 and TRBJ1-5; 8 nucleotides align to TRBD1. CDR3 coding DNA: TGTGCCAGCAGCCAGGCGGGGGACAGGACCCTTAATAGCAATCAGCCCCAGCATTTT. Amino acids: CASSQAGDRTLNSNQPQHF.